A single sample gave rise to the 29 T cell receptor beta chains below, sequenced in a study of T cell repertoires in cytomegalovirus infection. TCRdb passed the reads through MiXCR, listing each CDR3 protein once. The profile shows 300,000 or so distinct CDR3 sequences, 9.6% of them singletons. The sample taken for sequencing was PBMCs. These receptors were obtained from a human donor in good health (CMV status not recorded). Some clones in this sample may be carry-over from other donors' samples.

In DNA, the CDR3 is TGCGCCAGCAGCCAAGAAGAGGGGGGAGTGGGGCAGTTCTTC. Its translation is CASSQEEGGVGQFF. V gene TRBV4-1 combines with J gene TRBJ2-1; D tentatively reads TRBD1 or TRBD2 (6 bases each). CDR1 and CDR2 from the germline V gene are MGHRA and YSYEKL. The CDR3 spans 14 residues. V gave up 0 bases and J gave up 12 bases, with 15 bases separating them.

This clonotype has more than one count but fewer than ten. The chain carries TRBV20-1 and TRBJ2-2; possibly TRBD1 for D (5 bases). The ends were cut back, 6 bases at V and 0 bases at J, with 11 bases in the middle. The CDR3 is 14 amino acids. In germline, CDR1 is DFQATT, CDR2 SNEGSKA (reference sequence). CDR3 nucleotides: TGCAGTGCCAAAGGACAAGCGAACACCGGGGAGCTGTTTTTT. Amino acid sequence: CSAKGQANTGELFF.

This clonotype has at least ten counts. DNA of the CDR3: TGTGCCAGCAGTTACGACATTCCCTCGAACACCGGGGAGCTGTTTTTT. It yields the protein CASSYDIPSNTGELFF. This chain joins TRBV6-2 or TRBV6-3 and TRBJ2-2; no definite D call. Per germline, CDR1 MNHEY and CDR2 SVGEGT. Trimming shortened V by 2 bases and J by 0 bases, and 10 bases separated the two germline ends. The CDR3 spans 16 residues.

In its sample, this clonotype was seen many times. V usage is TRBV15 and J usage is TRBJ2-1; 7 positions match TRBD1. CDR1 LNHNV and CDR2 YYDKDF come from the germline V gene (reference sequence). CDR3 length equals 16 residues. Trimming cost V 5 bases and J 7 bases; bases outside gene matches: 14. CDR3 sequence (DNA): TGTGCCACCAGCCCAAACAGGGGCAAATTAGGGAATGAGCAGTTCTTC. Amino acid sequence: CATSPNRGKLGNEQFF.

This clonotype was recorded many times. The chain carries TRBV10-3 and TRBJ2-1, with D possibly matching TRBD1 (6 bases). Germline V gene data show CDR1 as ENHRY and CDR2 as SYGVKD. The CDR3 is 14 amino acids. The V and J ends lost 0 bases and 8 bases respectively, with 11 bases between them. DNA of the CDR3: TGTGCCATCAGTGAGTCCCGAGGGGGTCATGAGCAGTTCTTC. Its protein product is CAISESRGGHEQFF.

This clonotype has a count of ten or more. The genes are TRBV20-1 and TRBJ2-5, with 11 bases fitting TRBD2. V shed 8 bases, J shed 0 bases, and the junction held 5 bases outside the gene matches. In germline, CDR1 is DFQATT, CDR2 SNEGSKA (reference sequence). The CDR3 sequence is 14 residues long. The CDR3 is CSTIAGGYQETQYF. For the CDR3, the DNA is TGCAGTACAATAGCGGGGGGGTACCAAGAGACCCAGTACTTC.

Many counts were recorded for this clonotype. The J gene is TRBJ1-4, the V gene TRBV7-2; D not resolved. CDR1 is SGHTA, CDR2 FQGNSA, per germline. The CDR3 extends over 12 amino acids. Trimming took off 1 base at V and 8 bases at J, with 5 bases between the two ends. CDR3 DNA: TGTGCCAGCAGCTTAGAGCAGGAAAAACTGTTTTTT. Amino acids: CASSLEQEKLFF.

This clonotype was observed many times. The chain is built from TRBV12-3 or TRBV12-4 and TRBJ2-2; perhaps TRBD2 as D (5 bases). The CDR3 has 14 residues. With 7 bases removed from V and 7 bases from J, the gap between germline ends came to 16 bases. The chain's CDR3 is CASIPMDFVGELFF. As DNA, the CDR3 is TGTGCCAGCATTCCTATGGACTTTGTCGGGGAGCTGTTTTTT.

This clonotype occurred many times. The V call is TRBV20-1, the J call TRBJ1-6; no firm D call. Trimming pared 3 bases from V and 10 bases from J, leaving 22 bases between. Germline assignment: CDR1 DFQATT and CDR2 SNEGSKA (reference sequence). This CDR3 comprises 16 residues. The CDR3 here is CSARSWGRANGSPLHF. CDR3 DNA sequence: TGCAGTGCTAGGAGTTGGGGAAGGGCAAACGGGTCACCCCTCCACTTT.

There are many counts of this clonotype. The chain joins TRBV7-3 to TRBJ2-2; weak D call: TRBD2 (7 bases). The V and J ends lost 2 bases and 6 bases respectively, with 16 bases between them. The germline CDR1 and CDR2 sequences are SGHTA and FQGTGA. This CDR3 contains 16 residues. Written as DNA, the CDR3 is TGTGCCAGCAGCTTACCCACCGCCGGGGGGCCCGGGGAGCTGTTTTTT. Translation: CASSLPTAGGPGELFF.

In its sample, this clonotype was seen a few times. This sequence joins TRBV12-3 or TRBV12-4 and TRBJ2-1; no definite D call. The CDR3 covers 13 residues. The ends were cut back, 6 bases at V and 2 bases at J, with 8 bases in the middle. CDR3: CASSLFTYNEQFF. CDR3 bases: TGTGCCAGCAGCCTTTTCACCTACAATGAGCAGTTCTTC.

This clonotype occurred many times. CDR3 region: CASTLGSGQGAFF. CDR3 sequence (DNA): TGTGCCAGCACCCTAGGGTCGGGACAGGGGGCTTTCTTT. The gene calls are TRBV7-2 and TRBJ1-1; 10 bases fit TRBD1. Germline loops: CDR1 SGHTA, CDR2 FQGNSA. This CDR3 region has 13 residues. V was clipped by 7 bases and J by 11 bases; unmatched bases: 10.

The sample holds one count of this clonotype. The rearrangement joins TRBV6-2 or TRBV6-3 to TRBJ2-7; 7 nucleotides match TRBD1. Germline lookup yields CDR1 MNHEY and CDR2 SVGEGT. The CDR3 has 16 residues. With 6 bases clipped from V and 7 bases from J, the junction kept 18 bases outside the gene matches. The CDR3 DNA follows: TGTGCCAGCAGGCAGCGCTCTGCGAGGGGGCATCGGGAGCAGTACGTC. This encodes CASRQRSARGHREQYV.

The chain links TRBV27 to TRBJ2-5, with no clear D. The V and J ends lost 2 bases and 5 bases respectively, with 12 bases between them. The germline CDR1 and CDR2 sequences are MNHEY and SMNVEV (reference sequence). This CDR3 region has 14 residues. CDR3 region: CASSLMGLMETQYF. The CDR3 bases are TGTGCCAGCAGTTTAATGGGATTGATGGAGACCCAGTACTTC.

The table lists this clonotype with many counts. The rearrangement uses TRBV6-2 or TRBV6-3 and TRBJ2-7; 12 bases are a match to TRBD2. Germline CDR1 is MNHEY and CDR2 is SVGEGT. This CDR3 spans 15 amino acids. The junction had 5 bases not matched to a gene; V was cut back by 6 bases and J by 2 bases. CDR3 bases: TGTGCCAGCAGAAAGACTAGCGGGGGCCCCTACGAGCAGTACGTC. Residues: CASRKTSGGPYEQYV.

This chain connects TRBV12-3 or TRBV12-4 to TRBJ2-7, with D unresolved. Deletions cut 5 bases from V and 0 bases from J, with 8 bases between. There are 13 residues in the CDR3. The CDR3 here is CASSISLSYEQYF. The CDR3 DNA is TGTGCCAGCAGTATATCCCTCTCCTACGAGCAGTACTTC.

In this sample, this clonotype turned up many times. The rearrangement uses TRBV20-1 and TRBJ2-4; 10 bases line up with TRBD2. CDR1 DFQATT and CDR2 SNEGSKA come from the germline V gene (reference sequence). This CDR3 has 16 amino acids. Losses at the gene ends were 5 bases for V and 4 bases for J; bases not matched to a gene: 11. CDR3 sequence (DNA): TGCAGTGCTTCCTTTAGCGGGGGGCCGATAAAAAACATTCAGTACTTC. Translation gives CSASFSGGPIKNIQYF.

This clonotype was detected ten times or more. For the CDR3, the DNA is TGTGCCAGCAGCTTAGCCCCGGGGCAGAGTTCCTACGAGCAGTACTTC. It yields the protein CASSLAPGQSSYEQYF. The V gene is TRBV11-1, the J gene TRBJ2-7, with D perhaps assigned TRBD1 or TRBD2 (5 bases each). CDR1 and CDR2 from the germline V gene are SGHAT and FQDESV (reference sequence). Trimming removed 0 bases at V and 1 base at J, with 13 bases between. This CDR3 spans 16 amino acids.

This clonotype was detected ten times or more. The chain joins TRBV12-3 or TRBV12-4 to TRBJ1-1; D remains ambiguous. The germline V and J ends were trimmed by 10 bases and 1 base, with 16 bases remaining between them. CDR3 length equals 14 residues. Here the CDR3 DNA reads TGTGCCACCGCGGTGGGGAGCCCGAACACTGAAGCTTTCTTT. It yields the protein CATAVGSPNTEAFF.

This clonotype was seen many times. This chain uses TRBV7-2 with TRBJ1-1, with D tentatively TRBD1 (5 bases). The CDR3 runs 14 residues. Per germline, CDR1 SGHTA and CDR2 FQGNSA. V was trimmed by 5 bases and J by 4 bases, leaving 14 bases between them. CDR3 in amino acids: CASSPSGGITEAFF. CDR3 sequence (DNA): TGTGCCAGCAGCCCCTCGGGGGGAATCACTGAAGCTTTCTTT.

This clonotype was counted at least ten times. The chain uses TRBV7-2 and TRBJ1-2; D might be TRBD1 (5 bases). The CDR3 contains 14 residues. Germline V gene lookup returns CDR1 SGHTA and CDR2 FQGNSA. The V end was cut by 3 bases, the J end by 8 bases, with 16 bases between. As DNA, the CDR3 is TGTGCCAGCAGCTTTCGGGACCCAGGGAGGGGCTACACCTTC. This codes for CASSFRDPGRGYTF.

This clonotype was seen at least ten times. DNA for the CDR3: TGTGCCAGCAGCGTGGTGGGAACTAGCGGGGGCTCTGGGGCCAACGTCCTGACTTTC. Residues: CASSVVGTSGGSGANVLTF. This chain connects TRBV28 to TRBJ2-6, with 11 nucleotides matching TRBD2. Germline V gene data show CDR1 as MDHEN and CDR2 as SYDVKM. This CDR3 comprises 19 residues. With 6 bases clipped from V and 0 bases from J, the junction kept 10 bases outside the gene matches.

This clonotype came up many times. J is TRBJ2-3 and V is TRBV24-1; D assignment may be TRBD1 or TRBD2 (5 bases each). Per germline, CDR1 KGHDR and CDR2 SFDVKD. This CDR3 region has 13 residues. V dropped 3 bases and J dropped 7 bases, with 10 bases sitting between them. This CDR3 is CATSDQEGYTQYF. The DNA for the CDR3 is TGTGCCACCAGTGATCAAGAGGGGTATACGCAGTATTTT.

This clonotype has only a few counts. A read error may explain this, as a much larger clone is one base away. The chain combines TRBV2 with TRBJ2-2, with D hard to call. The V end lost 7 bases, the J end lost 3 bases, and 6 bases lay between the germline ends. Germline values: CDR1 SNHLY, CDR2 FYNNEI. The length of the CDR3 is 12 residues. CDR3 sequence (DNA): TGTGCCAGCAAACAGTACACCGGGGAGCTGTTTTTT. Amino acids: CASKQYTGELFF.

This clonotype was observed at least ten times. The chain links TRBV6-5 to TRBJ1-5, with TRBD1 identical over 9 bases. Germline V lookup: CDR1 MNHEY, CDR2 SVGAGI. V lost 6 bases, J lost 11 bases, and 17 bases stayed unmatched. This CDR3 is 16 amino acids long. The CDR3 loop is CASSPGTGFPGGAQHF. The CDR3 DNA sequence: TGTGCCAGCAGCCCCGGGACAGGGTTCCCCGGGGGAGCCCAGCATTTT.

This chain connects TRBV6-6 to TRBJ1-1, with TRBD1 as a possible D gene (6 bases). The CDR3 is 14 residues long. Germline V gives CDR1 MNHNY, CDR2 SVGAGI (reference sequence). Deletions cut 0 bases from V and 6 bases from J, with 11 bases between. The CDR3 DNA is TGTGCCAGCAGTTACTCCCCACAGGGTTCTGAAGCTTTCTTT. Translating gives CASSYSPQGSEAFF.

This clonotype was detected ten times or more. The rearrangement links TRBV10-3 to TRBJ1-3, with TRBD1 identical over 7 bases. This CDR3 is 15 amino acids long. Germline CDR1 ENHRY, CDR2 SYGVKD. The ends lost 0 bases at V and 3 bases at J; junction bases unmatched: 2. The CDR3 DNA reads as TGTGCCATCAGTGAGTCGACAGGGTTTGGAAACACCATATATTTT. It specifies CAISESTGFGNTIYF.

The chain carries TRBV20-1 and TRBJ2-1, with D tentatively TRBD2 (5 bases). Trimming removed 3 bases from V and 7 bases from J, with 22 bases in between. The CDR3 has 16 residues. Germline lookup yields CDR1 DFQATT and CDR2 SNEGSKA (reference sequence). The CDR3 coding sequence is TGCAGTGCTAGGGCGGGCAATGGACTCCGTAAAAATGAGCAGTTCTTC. Protein: CSARAGNGLRKNEQFF.

At least ten counts were recorded for this clonotype. This rearrangement joins TRBV7-2 to TRBJ2-7; 13 bases map to TRBD2. Germline CDR1 reads SGHTA; CDR2 reads FQGNSA. The CDR3 covers 13 residues. The CDR3 sequence is CASSLTGLAGILV. The CDR3 DNA reads TGTGCCAGCAGCTTAACGGGACTAGCGGGGATACTCGTC.